The source of this T cell receptor beta chain is a study of blood T cell repertoires in COVID-19. Study background: Acute-phase and convalescent COVID-19 samples originated in the United States, Italy and Spain. In each case, the material was cDNA or gDNA derived from T cells, B-cell-depleted T cells, or PBMCs.

Only in-frame clones appear in the TCRdb table, and some are missing; sequencing was by immunoSEQ multiplex PCR. The sample comprises some 200,000 clones, 88% of which are singletons, and 1.5% to 2% rests with the top ten. V lost 0 bases and J lost 2, with 15 bases in between. The germline gives CDR1 MNHEY, CDR2 SVGEGT. The length of the CDR3 is 17 residues. Sample: peripheral blood. The sequence was obtained from a man aged 65 to 79 with acute or convalescent COVID-19. V gene TRBV6-2 or TRBV6-3 combines with J gene TRBJ2-3; D might be TRBD2 (5 bases). The CDR3: CASSYSLGADLTDTQYF. CDR3 DNA: TGTGCCAGCAGTTACTCCTTGGGAGCGGACCTCACAGATACGCAGTATTTT.